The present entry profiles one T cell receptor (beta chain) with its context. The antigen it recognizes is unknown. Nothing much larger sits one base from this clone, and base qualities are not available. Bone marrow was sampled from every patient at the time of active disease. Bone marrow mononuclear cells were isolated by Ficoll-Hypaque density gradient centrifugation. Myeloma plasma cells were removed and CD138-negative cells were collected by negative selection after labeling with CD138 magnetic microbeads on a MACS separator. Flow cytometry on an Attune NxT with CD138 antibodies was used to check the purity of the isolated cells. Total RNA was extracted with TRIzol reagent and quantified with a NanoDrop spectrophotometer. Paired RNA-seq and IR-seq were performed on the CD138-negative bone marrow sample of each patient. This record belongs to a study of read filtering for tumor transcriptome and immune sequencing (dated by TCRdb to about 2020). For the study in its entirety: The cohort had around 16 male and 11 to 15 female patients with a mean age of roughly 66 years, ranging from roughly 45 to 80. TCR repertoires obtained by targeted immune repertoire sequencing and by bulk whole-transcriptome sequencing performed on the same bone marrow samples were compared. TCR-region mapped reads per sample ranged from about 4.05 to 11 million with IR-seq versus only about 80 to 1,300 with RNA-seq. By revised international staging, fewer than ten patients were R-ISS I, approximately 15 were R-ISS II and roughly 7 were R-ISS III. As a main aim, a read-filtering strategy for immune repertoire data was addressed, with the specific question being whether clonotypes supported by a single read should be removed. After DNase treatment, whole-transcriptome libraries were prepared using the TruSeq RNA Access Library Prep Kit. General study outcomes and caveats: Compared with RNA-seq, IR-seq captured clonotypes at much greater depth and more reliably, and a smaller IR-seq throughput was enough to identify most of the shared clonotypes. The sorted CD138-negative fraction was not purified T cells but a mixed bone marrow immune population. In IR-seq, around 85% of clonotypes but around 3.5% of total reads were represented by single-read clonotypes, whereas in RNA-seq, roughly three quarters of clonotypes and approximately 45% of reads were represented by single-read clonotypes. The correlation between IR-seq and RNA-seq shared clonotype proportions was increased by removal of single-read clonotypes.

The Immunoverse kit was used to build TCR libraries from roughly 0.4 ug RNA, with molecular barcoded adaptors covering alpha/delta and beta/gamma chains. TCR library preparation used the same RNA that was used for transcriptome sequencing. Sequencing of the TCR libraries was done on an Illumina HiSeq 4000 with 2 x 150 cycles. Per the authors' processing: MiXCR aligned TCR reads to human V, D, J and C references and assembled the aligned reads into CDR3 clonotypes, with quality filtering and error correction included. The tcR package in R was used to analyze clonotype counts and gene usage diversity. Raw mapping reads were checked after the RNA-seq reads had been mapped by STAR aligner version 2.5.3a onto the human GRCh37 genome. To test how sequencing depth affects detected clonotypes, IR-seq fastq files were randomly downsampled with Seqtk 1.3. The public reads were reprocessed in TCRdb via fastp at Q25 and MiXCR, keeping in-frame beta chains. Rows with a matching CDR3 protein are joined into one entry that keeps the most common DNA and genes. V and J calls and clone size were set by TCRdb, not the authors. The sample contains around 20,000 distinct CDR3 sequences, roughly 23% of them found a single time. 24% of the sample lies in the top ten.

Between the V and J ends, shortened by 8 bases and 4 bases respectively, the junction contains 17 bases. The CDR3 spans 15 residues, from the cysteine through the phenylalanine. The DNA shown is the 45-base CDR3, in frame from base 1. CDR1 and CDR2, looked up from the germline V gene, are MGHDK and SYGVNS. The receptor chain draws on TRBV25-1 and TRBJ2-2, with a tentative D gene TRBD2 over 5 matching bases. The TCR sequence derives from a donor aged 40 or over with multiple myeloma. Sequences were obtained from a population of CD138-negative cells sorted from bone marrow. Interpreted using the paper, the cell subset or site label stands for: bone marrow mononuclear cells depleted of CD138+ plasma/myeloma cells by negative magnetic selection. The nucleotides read TGTGCCAGCTCAGAGGGCGCTTATAGCACCGGGGAGCTGTTTTTT. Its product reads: CASSEGAYSTGELFF.